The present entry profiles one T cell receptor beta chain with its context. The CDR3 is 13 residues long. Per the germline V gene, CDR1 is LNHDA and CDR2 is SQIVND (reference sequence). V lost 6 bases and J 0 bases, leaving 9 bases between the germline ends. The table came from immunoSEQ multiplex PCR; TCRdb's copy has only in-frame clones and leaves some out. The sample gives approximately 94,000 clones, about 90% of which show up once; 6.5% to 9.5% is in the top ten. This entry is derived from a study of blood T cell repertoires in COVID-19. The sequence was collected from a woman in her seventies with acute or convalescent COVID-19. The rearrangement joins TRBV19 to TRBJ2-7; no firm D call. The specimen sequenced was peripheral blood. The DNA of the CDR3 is TGTGCCAGTAGGGAGACCTCCTCCTACGAGCAGTACTTC. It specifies CASRETSSYEQYF.